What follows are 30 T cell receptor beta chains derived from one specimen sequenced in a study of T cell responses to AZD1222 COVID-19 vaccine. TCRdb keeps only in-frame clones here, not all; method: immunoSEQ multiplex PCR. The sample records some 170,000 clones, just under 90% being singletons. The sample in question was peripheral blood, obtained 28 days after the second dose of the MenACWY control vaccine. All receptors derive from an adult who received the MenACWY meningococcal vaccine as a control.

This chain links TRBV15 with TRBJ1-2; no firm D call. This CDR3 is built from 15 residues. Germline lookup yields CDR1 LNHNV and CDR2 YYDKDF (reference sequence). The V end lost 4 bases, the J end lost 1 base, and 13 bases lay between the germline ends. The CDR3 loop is CATSTRWADNYGYTF. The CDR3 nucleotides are TGTGCCACCAGCACCCGTTGGGCTGATAACTATGGCTACACCTTC. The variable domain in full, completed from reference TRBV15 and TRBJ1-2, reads DAMVIQNPRYQVTQFGKPVTLSCSQTLNHNVMYWYQQKSSQAPKLLFHYYDKDFNNEADTPDNFQSRRPNTSFCFLDIRSPGLGDTAMYLCATSTRWADNYGYTFGSGTRLTVV.

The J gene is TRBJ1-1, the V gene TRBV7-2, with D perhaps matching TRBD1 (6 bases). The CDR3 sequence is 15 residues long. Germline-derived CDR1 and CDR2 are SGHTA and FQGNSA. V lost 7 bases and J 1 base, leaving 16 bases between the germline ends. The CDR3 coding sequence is TGTGCCAGCACCTTCTGGGGGCAGGGGAACACTGAAGCTTTCTTT. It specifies CASTFWGQGNTEAFF.

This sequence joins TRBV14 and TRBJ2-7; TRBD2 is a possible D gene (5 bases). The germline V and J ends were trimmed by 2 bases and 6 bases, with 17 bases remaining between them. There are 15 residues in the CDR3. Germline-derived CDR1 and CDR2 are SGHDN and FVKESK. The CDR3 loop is CASSQIAGGTSEQYF. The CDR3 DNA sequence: TGTGCCAGCAGCCAAATAGCAGGAGGCACGAGCGAGCAGTACTTC.

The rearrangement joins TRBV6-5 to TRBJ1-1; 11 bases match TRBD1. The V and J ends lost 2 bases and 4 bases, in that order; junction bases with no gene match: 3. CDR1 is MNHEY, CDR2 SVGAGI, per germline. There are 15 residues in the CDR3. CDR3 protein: CASSYPGTGGTEAFF. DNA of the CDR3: TGTGCCAGCAGTTACCCTGGGACAGGGGGCACTGAAGCTTTCTTT.

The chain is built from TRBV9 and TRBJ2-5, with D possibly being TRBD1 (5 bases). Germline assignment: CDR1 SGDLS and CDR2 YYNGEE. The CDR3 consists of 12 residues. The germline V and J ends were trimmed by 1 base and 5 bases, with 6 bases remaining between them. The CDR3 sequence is CASSVHRETQYF. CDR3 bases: TGTGCCAGCAGCGTACACAGGGAGACCCAGTACTTC.

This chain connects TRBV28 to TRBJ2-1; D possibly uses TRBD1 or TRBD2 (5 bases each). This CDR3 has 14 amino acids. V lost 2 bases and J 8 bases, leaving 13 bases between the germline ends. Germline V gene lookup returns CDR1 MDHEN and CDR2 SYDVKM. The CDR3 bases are TGTGCCAGCAGTTTAGTCGGGACCACCGATGAGCAGTTCTTC. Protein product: CASSLVGTTDEQFF.

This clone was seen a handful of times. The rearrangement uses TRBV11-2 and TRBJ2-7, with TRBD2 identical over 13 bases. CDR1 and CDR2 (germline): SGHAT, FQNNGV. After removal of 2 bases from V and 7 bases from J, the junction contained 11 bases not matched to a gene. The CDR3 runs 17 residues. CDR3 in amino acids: CASSLLLAGGPSGEQYF. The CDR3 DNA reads TGTGCCAGCAGCTTATTACTAGCGGGAGGGCCCTCCGGGGAGCAGTACTTC.

The chain's CDR3 is CASRNTEGANVLTF. The CDR3 DNA reads TGTGCCAGCAGGAATACTGAAGGGGCCAACGTCCTGACTTTC. This chain connects TRBV6-6 to TRBJ2-6; no definite D call. Between the trimmed V and J ends, which lost 6 bases and 4 bases, there was a span of 10 bases. This CDR3 region has 14 residues. Germline CDR1 and CDR2: MNHNY and SVGAGI (reference sequence).

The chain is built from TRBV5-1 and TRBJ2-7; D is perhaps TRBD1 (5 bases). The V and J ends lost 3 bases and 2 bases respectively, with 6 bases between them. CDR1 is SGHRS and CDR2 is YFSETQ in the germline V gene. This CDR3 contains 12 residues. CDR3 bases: TGCGCCAGCAGCTCAGGGCCCTACGAGCAGTACTTC. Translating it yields CASSSGPYEQYF.

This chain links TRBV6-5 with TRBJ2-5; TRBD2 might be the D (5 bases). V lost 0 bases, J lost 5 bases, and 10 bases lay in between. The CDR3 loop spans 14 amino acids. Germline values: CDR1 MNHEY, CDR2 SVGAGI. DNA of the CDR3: TGTGCCAGCAGTTACTCGGGGAGCGTGGAGACCCAGTACTTC. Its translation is CASSYSGSVETQYF.

In DNA, the CDR3 is TGTGCCAGCAGTGAGCAGGGGAGTAACAATCAGCCCCAGCATTTT. It specifies CASSEQGSNNQPQHF. The chain combines TRBV2 with TRBJ1-5; a possible D gene is TRBD1 (6 bases). The length of the CDR3 is 15 residues. V was pared by 3 bases and J by 3 bases, with 12 bases between. The germline CDR1 and CDR2 sequences are SNHLY and FYNNEI.

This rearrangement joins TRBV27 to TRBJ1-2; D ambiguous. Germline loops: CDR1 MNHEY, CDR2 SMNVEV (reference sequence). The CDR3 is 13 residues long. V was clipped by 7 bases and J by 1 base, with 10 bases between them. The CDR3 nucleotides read TGTGCCAGCAAAATAGCAGTTAACTATGGCTACACCTTC. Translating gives CASKIAVNYGYTF.

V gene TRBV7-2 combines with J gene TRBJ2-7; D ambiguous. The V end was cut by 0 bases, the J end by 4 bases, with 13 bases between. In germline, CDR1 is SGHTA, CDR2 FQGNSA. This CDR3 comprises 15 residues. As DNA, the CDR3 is TGTGCCAGCAGCTTAGCGTACCCCAGCCAGTACGAGCAGTACTTC. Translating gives CASSLAYPSQYEQYF.

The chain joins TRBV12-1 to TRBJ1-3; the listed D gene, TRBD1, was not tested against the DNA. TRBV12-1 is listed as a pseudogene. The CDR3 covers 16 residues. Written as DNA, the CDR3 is TGTGCCAGCAGCTCCCCGACAGGGTACTCTGGAAACACCATATATTTT. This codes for CASSSPTGYSGNTIYF.

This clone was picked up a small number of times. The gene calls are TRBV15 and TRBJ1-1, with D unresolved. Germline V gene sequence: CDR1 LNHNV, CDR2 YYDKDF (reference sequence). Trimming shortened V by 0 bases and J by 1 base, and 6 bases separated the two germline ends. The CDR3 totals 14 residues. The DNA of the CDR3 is TGTGCCACCAGCAGAGAACGGCAGAACACTGAAGCTTTCTTT. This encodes CATSRERQNTEAFF.

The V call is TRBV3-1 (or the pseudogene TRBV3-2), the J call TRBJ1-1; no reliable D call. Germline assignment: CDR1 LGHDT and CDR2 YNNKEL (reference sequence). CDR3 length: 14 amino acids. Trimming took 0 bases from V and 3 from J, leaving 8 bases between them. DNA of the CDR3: TGTGCCAGCAGCCAAGACAGTAGTCACACTGAAGCTTTCTTT. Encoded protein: CASSQDSSHTEAFF.

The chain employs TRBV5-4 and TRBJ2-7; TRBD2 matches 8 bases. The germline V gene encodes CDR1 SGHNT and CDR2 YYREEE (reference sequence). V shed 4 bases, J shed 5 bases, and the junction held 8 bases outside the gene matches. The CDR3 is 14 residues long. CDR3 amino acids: CASSAREASHEQYF. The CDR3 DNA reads TGTGCCAGCAGCGCGCGGGAGGCTTCCCACGAGCAGTACTTC.

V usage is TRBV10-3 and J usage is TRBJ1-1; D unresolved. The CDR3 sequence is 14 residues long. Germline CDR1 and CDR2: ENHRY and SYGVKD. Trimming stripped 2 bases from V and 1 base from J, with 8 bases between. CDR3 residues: CAISEGVGNTEAFF. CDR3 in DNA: TGTGCCATCAGTGAGGGGGTGGGGAACACTGAAGCTTTCTTT.

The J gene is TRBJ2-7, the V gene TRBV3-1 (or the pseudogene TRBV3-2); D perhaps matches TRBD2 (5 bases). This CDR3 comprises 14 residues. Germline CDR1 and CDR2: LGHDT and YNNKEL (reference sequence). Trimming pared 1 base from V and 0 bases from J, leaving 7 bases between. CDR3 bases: TGTGCCAGCAGCCAAGGGACTTTCTCCTACGAGCAGTACTTC. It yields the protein CASSQGTFSYEQYF.

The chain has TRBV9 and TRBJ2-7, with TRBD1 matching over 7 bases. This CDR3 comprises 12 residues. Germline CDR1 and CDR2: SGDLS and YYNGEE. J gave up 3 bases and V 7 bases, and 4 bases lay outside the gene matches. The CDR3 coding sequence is TGTGCCAGCCAACAGGGGATCTACGAGCAGTACTTC. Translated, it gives CASQQGIYEQYF.

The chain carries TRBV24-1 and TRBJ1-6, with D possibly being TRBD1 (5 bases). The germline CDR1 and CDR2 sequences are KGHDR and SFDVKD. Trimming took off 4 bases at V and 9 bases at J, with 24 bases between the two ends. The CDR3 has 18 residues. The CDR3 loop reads CATSEPIRGRGVGSPLHF. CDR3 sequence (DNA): TGTGCCACCAGTGAACCTATCCGGGGGAGGGGAGTTGGTTCACCCCTCCACTTT.

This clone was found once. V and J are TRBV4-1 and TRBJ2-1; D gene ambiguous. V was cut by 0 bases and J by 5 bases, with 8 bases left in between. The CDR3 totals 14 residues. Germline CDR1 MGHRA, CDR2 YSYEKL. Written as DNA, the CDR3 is TGCGCCAGCAGCCAAGACCGCCCGAACAATGAGCAGTTCTTC. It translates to CASSQDRPNNEQFF.

The CDR3 sequence is CASSVGGGVGNEQFF. CDR3 bases: TGTGCCAGCAGCGTAGGAGGAGGGGTGGGCAATGAGCAGTTCTTC. This chain connects TRBV9 to TRBJ2-1; TRBD2 is a possible D gene (6 bases). The germline CDR1 and CDR2 sequences are SGDLS and YYNGEE. The CDR3 contains 15 residues. The V and J ends lost 0 bases and 6 bases respectively, with 13 bases between them.

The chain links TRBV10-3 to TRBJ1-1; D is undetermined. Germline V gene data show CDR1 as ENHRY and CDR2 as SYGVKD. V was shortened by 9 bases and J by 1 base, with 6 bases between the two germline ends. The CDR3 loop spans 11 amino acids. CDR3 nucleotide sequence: TGTGCCATTCGCGAGAACACTGAAGCTTTCTTT. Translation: CAIRENTEAFF.

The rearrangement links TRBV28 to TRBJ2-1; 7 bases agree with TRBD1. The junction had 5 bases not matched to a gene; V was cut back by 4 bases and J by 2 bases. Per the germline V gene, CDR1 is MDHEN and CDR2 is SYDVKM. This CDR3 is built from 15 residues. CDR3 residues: CASSSYRGTYNEQFF. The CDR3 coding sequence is TGTGCCAGCAGTTCCTACAGGGGAACCTACAATGAGCAGTTCTTC.

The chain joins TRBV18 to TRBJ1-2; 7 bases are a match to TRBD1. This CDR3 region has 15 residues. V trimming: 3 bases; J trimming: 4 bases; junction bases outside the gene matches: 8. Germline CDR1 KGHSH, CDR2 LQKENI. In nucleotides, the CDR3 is TGTGCCAGCTCACCGTGGACAGGCCTCACCTATGGCTACACCTTC. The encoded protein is CASSPWTGLTYGYTF.

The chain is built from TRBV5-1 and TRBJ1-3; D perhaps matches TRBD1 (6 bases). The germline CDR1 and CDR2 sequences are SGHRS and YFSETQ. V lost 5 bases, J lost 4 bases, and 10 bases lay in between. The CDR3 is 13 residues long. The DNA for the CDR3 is TGCGCCAGCAGTTCCAGGGGAGGAAACACCATATATTTT. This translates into CASSSRGGNTIYF.

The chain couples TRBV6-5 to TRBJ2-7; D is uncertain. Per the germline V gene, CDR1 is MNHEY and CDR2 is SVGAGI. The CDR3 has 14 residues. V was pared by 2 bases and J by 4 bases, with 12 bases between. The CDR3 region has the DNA TGTGCCAGCAGTTACGACACCTCCTTATACGAGCAGTACTTC. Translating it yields CASSYDTSLYEQYF.

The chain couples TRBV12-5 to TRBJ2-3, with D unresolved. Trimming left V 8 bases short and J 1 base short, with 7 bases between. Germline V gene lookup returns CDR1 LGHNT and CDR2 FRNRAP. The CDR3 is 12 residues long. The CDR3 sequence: CASMAGTDTQYF. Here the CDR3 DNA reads TGTGCTAGTATGGCGGGCACAGATACGCAGTATTTT.

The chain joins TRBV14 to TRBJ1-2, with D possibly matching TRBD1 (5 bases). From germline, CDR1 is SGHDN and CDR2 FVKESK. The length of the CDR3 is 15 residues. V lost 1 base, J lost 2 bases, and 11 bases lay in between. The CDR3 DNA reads TGTGCCAGCAGCCAAGTGGGGGGTCTGAACTATGGCTACACCTTC. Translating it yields CASSQVGGLNYGYTF.